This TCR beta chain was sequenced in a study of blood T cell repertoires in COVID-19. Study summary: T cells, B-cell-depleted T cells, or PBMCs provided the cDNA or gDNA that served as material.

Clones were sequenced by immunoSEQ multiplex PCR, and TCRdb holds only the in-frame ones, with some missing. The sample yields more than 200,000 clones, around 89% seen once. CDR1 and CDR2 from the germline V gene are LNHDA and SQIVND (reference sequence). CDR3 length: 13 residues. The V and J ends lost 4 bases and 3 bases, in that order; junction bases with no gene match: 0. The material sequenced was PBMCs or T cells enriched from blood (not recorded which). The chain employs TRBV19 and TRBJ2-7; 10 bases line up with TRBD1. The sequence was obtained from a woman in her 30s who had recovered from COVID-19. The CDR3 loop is CASSRDRGYEQYF. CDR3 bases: TGTGCCAGTAGTAGGGACAGGGGCTACGAGCAGTACTTC.